These T cell receptor beta chains were read from a single sample in a study of cytomegalovirus exposure and HLA in healthy donors. Method: immunoSEQ multiplex PCR; TCRdb's copy keeps in-frame clones and lacks some. The sample holds 120,000 to 150,000 clones, around 78% seen once. The sample was PBMCs. These receptors were collected from a woman aged 35 to 49 in good health and CMV-seropositive. The CDR3 runs from the conserved cysteine through the conserved F or W. Fields, in order: V gene, clone size, D gene, J gene, CDR3 DNA, CDR3 protein. D genes are given only for firm matches. Where a row states a size, it is once, few, many or the class of an expanded clone; other rows omit it.

>TRBV6-6|NA|NA|TRBJ2-7
TGTGCCAGCAGGGTGAGGAACGAGCAGTACTTC
CASRVRNEQYF
>TRBV27|few|NA|TRBJ1-1
TGTGCCAGCAGTTCAAGCGGGTGGGGGGACACTGAAGCTTTCTTT
CASSSSGWGDTEAFF
>TRBV29-1|NA|NA|TRBJ1-1
TGCAGCGCCAGGACAGCCTCCACTGAAGCTTTCTTT
CSARTASTEAFF
>TRBV18|NA|NA|TRBJ2-5
TGTGCCAGCTCCCGTCACAGTGAGGAGACCCAGTACTTC
CASSRHSEETQYF
>TRBV6-4|NA|TRBD1|TRBJ2-3
TGTGCCAGCAGTGCACAGGGGGGACCCACAGATACGCAGTATTTT
CASSAQGGPTDTQYF
>TRBV18|once|TRBD1|TRBJ1-4
TGTGCCAGCTCACACAGGACAGGGCCGAATGAAAAACTGTTTTTT
CASSHRTGPNEKLFF
>TRBV20-1|NA|NA|TRBJ2-3
TGCAGTCAGGGGAGTTCAGATACGCAGTATTTT
CSQGSSDTQYF
>TRBV6-4|NA|NA|TRBJ2-1
TGTGCCAGCAGTAGAAGCGGATACAATGAGCAGTTCTTC
CASSRSGYNEQFF
>TRBV2|NA|NA|TRBJ1-3
TGTGCCAGCAGTGTGAGCGGGCATTCTGGAAACACCATATATTTT
CASSVSGHSGNTIYF
>TRBV5-1|few|NA|TRBJ2-3
TGCGCCAGCAGCTTGGGGGGGCGAAGCACAGATACGCAGTATTTT
CASSLGGRSTDTQYF
>TRBV29-1|few|NA|TRBJ1-5
TGCAGCGTCCGGGACAACCACAATCAGCCCCAGCATTTT
CSVRDNHNQPQHF
>TRBV27|NA|TRBD1|TRBJ2-7
TGTGCCAGCACACCATCCACCGGGACAGTCTCCTACGAGCAGTACTTC
CASTPSTGTVSYEQYF
>TRBV4-1|NA|TRBD1|TRBJ2-5
TGCGCCAGCAGCCACCGGACAGGGGAAGGGTCAGCCCTGCAGACCCAGTACTTC
CASSHRTGEGSALQTQYF
>TRBV5-4|once|NA|TRBJ1-6
TGTGCCAGCAGCCACGGGGGGACGAGGGTAGATTCACCCCTCCACTTT
CASSHGGTRVDSPLHF
>TRBV29-1|NA|NA|TRBJ2-7
TGCAGCGTTGCCCCTCGCAGGGATCCATCCTACGAGCAGTACTTC
CSVAPRRDPSYEQYF
>TRBV5-1|NA|NA|TRBJ1-6
TGCGCCAGCAGCGAATCAGGGTATACGGAAAATTCACCCCTCCACTTT
CASSESGYTENSPLHF
>TRBV15|NA|NA|TRBJ2-3
TGTGCCACCAGCAGAGATCGTTTGCCGGGAGAGGATACGCAGTATTTT
CATSRDRLPGEDTQYF
>TRBV5-1|NA|TRBD2|TRBJ2-7
TGCGCCAGCAGCCTCCAAGCGGGAGGGTCCTACGAGCAGTACTTC
CASSLQAGGSYEQYF
>TRBV25-1|NA|NA|TRBJ2-2
TGTGCCAGCAGTGATCCCCCGGGACAAAAAGGGGCCGGGGAGCTGTTTTTT
CASSDPPGQKGAGELFF
>TRBV11-3|NA|NA|TRBJ1-1
TGTGCCAGCACCACCTGCAGGGTCTTCACTGAAGCTTTCTTT
CASTTCRVFTEAFF
>TRBV5-1|few|NA|TRBJ2-2
TGCGCCAGCAGCTTGACCCCACTAGGTAGCGGGGAGCTGTTTTTT
CASSLTPLGSGELFF
>TRBV6-5|NA|NA|TRBJ2-6
TGTGCCAGCAAAACTCGCGACTCTGGGGCCAACGTCCTGACTTTC
CASKTRDSGANVLTF
>TRBV2|NA|NA|TRBJ1-4
TGTGCCAGCAGTTACAGTGAAAAACTGTTTTTT
CASSYSEKLFF
>TRBV9|NA|NA|TRBJ1-1
TGTGCCAGCCATCCGACAGGTTCGAACACTGAAGCTTTCTTT
CASHPTGSNTEAFF
>TRBV30|NA|NA|TRBJ1-1
TGTGCCTGGCAGGGTCCGAGCACTGAAGCTTTCTTT
CAWQGPSTEAFF
>TRBV4-1|NA|NA|TRBJ2-7
TGCGCCAGCAGCCAAGTCTTACAGGCACACTACGAGCAGTACTTC
CASSQVLQAHYEQYF
>TRBV7-9|NA|NA|TRBJ1-4
TGTGCCAGCAGCTTAGGTATAGGGGCCATTGCAACTAATGAAAAACTGTTTTTT
CASSLGIGAIATNEKLFF
>TRBV5-1|NA|TRBD1|TRBJ2-7
TGCGCCAGCAGCGTCCGCTACAGGGGTTCCTACGAGCAGTACTTC
CASSVRYRGSYEQYF
>TRBV6-1|once|TRBD1|TRBJ2-5
TGTGCCACCTCCGGACAGGGGGCGGGGGAGCAGTACTTC
CATSGQGAGEQYF
>TRBV5-1|NA|TRBD2|TRBJ2-1
TGCGCCAGCAGCAACAAGGGACTAGCGGGACAGGGTGAGCAGTTCTTC
CASSNKGLAGQGEQFF
>TRBV7-7|NA|TRBD1|TRBJ2-3
TGTGCTAGCAGCTTGGGACAGGGGGATACGCAGTATTTT
CASSLGQGDTQYF
>TRBV5-3|few|TRBD1|TRBJ1-4
TGTGCCAGAAGCTTGGGACAGGGGGCTCATTGGACTACTAATGAAAAACTGTTTTTT
CARSLGQGAHWTTNEKLFF
>TRBV15|NA|TRBD1|TRBJ1-5
TGTGCCACCAGCGGACAGGGGGATCAGCCCCAGCATTTT
CATSGQGDQPQHF
>TRBV29-1|NA|NA|TRBJ1-1
TGCAGCGTTGCCGGCGAGGGTGAAGCTTTCTTT
CSVAGEGEAFF
>TRBV6-4|NA|NA|TRBJ2-3
TGTGCCAGCAGTGTTGGTAGGAGCTCAGATACGCAGTATTTT
CASSVGRSSDTQYF
>TRBV7-9|NA|NA|TRBJ2-2
TGTGCCAGCAGCCCCGACACCGGGGAGCTGTTTTTT
CASSPDTGELFF
>TRBV4-1|few|NA|TRBJ1-4
TGCGCCAGCAGCCAAAGGGGTGAAAAACTGTTTTTT
CASSQRGEKLFF
>TRBV6-5|NA|TRBD1|TRBJ1-6
TGTGCCAGCAATGTGGGCAGGGGGCGTTCACCCCTCCACTTT
CASNVGRGRSPLHF
>TRBV11-3|NA|TRBD1|TRBJ1-2
TGTGCCAGCACCCCGGACAGGGGCGGTGGCTACACCTTC
CASTPDRGGGYTF
>TRBV7-9|NA|NA|TRBJ2-1
TGTGCCAGCAGCTTAGATGGAGGCGATGAGCAGTTCTTC
CASSLDGGDEQFF
>TRBV28|NA|TRBD2|TRBJ2-3
TGTGCCAGCAGTCTCCGACTAGCGGGAGCAGATACGCAGTATTTT
CASSLRLAGADTQYF
>TRBV4-1|NA|NA|TRBJ1-5
TGCGCCAGCAGCCAAGACTCGGTGAATCAGCCCCAGCATTTT
CASSQDSVNQPQHF
>TRBV4-1|NA|NA|TRBJ2-1
TGCGCCAGCAGCCAAACCGGGATTTTAAATGAGCAGTTCTTC
CASSQTGILNEQFF
>TRBV5-1|NA|TRBD1|TRBJ2-2
TGCGCCAGCAGCCCCGGGACAGGGGTGGCCGGGGAGCTGTTTTTT
CASSPGTGVAGELFF
>TRBV9|NA|NA|TRBJ1-2
TGTGCCAGCAGCCCCAGACTACTTATCTCTGGCTACACCTTC
CASSPRLLISGYTF
>TRBV5-1|NA|NA|TRBJ1-1
TGCGCCAGCAGCCCCGGGACAAACTTGAACACTGAAGCTTTCTTT
CASSPGTNLNTEAFF